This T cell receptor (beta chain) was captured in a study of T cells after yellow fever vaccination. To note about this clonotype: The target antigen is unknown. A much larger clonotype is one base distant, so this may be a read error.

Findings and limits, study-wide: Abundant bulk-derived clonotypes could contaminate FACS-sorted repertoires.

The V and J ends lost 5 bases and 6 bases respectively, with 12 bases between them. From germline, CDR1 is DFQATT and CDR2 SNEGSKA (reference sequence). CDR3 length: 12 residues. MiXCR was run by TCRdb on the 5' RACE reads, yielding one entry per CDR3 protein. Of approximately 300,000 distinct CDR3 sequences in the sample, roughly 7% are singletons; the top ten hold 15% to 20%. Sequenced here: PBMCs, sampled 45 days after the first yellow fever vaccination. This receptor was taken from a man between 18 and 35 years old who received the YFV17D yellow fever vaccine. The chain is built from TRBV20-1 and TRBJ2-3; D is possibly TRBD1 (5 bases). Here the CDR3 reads CSAVATVDTQYF. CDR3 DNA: TGCAGTGCTGTTGCGACAGTGGATACGCAGTATTTT.